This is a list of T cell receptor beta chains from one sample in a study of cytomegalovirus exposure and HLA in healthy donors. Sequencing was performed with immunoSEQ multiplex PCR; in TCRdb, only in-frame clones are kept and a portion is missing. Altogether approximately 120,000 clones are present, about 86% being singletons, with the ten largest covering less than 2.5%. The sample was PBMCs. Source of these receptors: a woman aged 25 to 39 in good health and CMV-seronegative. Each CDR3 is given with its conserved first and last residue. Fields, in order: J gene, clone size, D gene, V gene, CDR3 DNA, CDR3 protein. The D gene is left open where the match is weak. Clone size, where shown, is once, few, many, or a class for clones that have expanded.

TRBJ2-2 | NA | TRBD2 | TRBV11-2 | TGTGCCAGCAGCCTCAGCGGGACCGGCACCGGGGAGCTGTTTTTT | CASSLSGTGTGELFF
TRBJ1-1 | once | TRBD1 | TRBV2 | TGTGCCAGCAGAGGACAGGGGACGAACACTGAAGCTTTCTTT | CASRGQGTNTEAFF
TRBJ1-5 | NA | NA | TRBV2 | TGTGCCAGCAGCCCCAGTGGCTATCAGCCCCAGCATTTT | CASSPSGYQPQHF
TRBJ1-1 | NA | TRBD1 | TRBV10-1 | TGCGCCAACCTGAAAAGTTCGGGACAGCAAAACACTGAAGCTTTCTTT | CANLKSSGQQNTEAFF
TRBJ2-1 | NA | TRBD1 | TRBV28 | TGTGCCAGCAGCCCAAAGGCCTGGACAGGGTCCGGCAATGAGCAGTTCTTC | CASSPKAWTGSGNEQFF
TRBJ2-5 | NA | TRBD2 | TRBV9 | TGTGCCAGCAGCGTAGGACTAGCGGGAATGGAGACCCAGTACTTC | CASSVGLAGMETQYF
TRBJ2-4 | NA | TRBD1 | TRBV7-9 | TGTGCCAGCAGCCGTCCCGGGACAGGGACCAATATAGCCAAAAACATTCAGTACTTC | CASSRPGTGTNIAKNIQYF
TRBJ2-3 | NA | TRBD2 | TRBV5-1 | TGCGCCAGCAGCCCGGGGACTAGCGGGAGTATCACGGGTCCGTATTTT | CASSPGTSGSITGPYF
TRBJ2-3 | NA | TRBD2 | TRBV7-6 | TGTGCCAGCAGCCCGGGAGCGGGAGGGGCAGATACGCAGTATTTT | CASSPGAGGADTQYF
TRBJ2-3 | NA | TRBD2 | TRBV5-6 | TGTGCCAGCAGCCCGGGACTGCAGCGGGGAAGCACAGATACGCAGTATTTT | CASSPGLQRGSTDTQYF
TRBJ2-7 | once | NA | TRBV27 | TGTGCCAGCAGTTCACAGACCGGACATACCTACGAGCAGTACTTC | CASSSQTGHTYEQYF
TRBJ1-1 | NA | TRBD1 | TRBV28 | TGTGCCAGCAGTAAAGACAGGGTTAACACTGAAGCTTTCTTT | CASSKDRVNTEAFF